The 27 T cell receptor beta chains presented below share a single source sample, sequenced in a study of cytomegalovirus exposure and HLA in healthy donors. The PCR had 60 Vbeta and 13 Jbeta primers. Measured with immunoSEQ multiplex PCR; TCRdb has only the in-frame clones, and not every one. The sample records approximately 160,000 clones, about 76% being singletons. Sequencing used PBMCs. These receptors were collected from a middle-aged woman in good health and CMV-seropositive.

This rearrangement joins TRBV4-2 to TRBJ1-6; 8 nucleotides line up with TRBD1. The germline CDR1 and CDR2 sequences are LGHNA and YNFKEQ. V shed 4 bases and J 7 bases; nucleotides not matched to a gene: 6. This CDR3 is 15 amino acids long. The CDR3 DNA sequence: TGTGCCAGCAGCCCGGACAGGGTGGGGAATTCACCCCTCCACTTT. Its translation: CASSPDRVGNSPLHF.

The rearrangement joins TRBV2 to TRBJ1-1, with D uncertain. The ends were cut back, 7 bases at V and 1 base at J, with 7 bases in the middle. CDR3 length equals 12 residues. Germline V gives CDR1 SNHLY, CDR2 FYNNEI. The CDR3 DNA follows: TGTGCCAGCAATCCAGGGAACACTGAAGCTTTCTTT. Translation: CASNPGNTEAFF.

The J gene is TRBJ1-1, the V gene TRBV11-2; D is unresolved. V shed 2 bases and J shed 0 bases, with 7 bases lying between them. Germline lookup yields CDR1 SGHAT and CDR2 FQNNGV. This CDR3 is built from 14 residues. CDR3 sequence: CASSLTDMNTEAFF. As DNA, the CDR3 is TGTGCCAGCAGCTTAACAGATATGAACACTGAAGCTTTCTTT.

This chain uses TRBV7-2 with TRBJ1-2, with D tentatively TRBD1 (6 bases). Between the trimmed V and J ends, which lost 6 bases and 2 bases, there was a span of 10 bases. Looked up from germline, CDR1 is SGHTA and CDR2 is FQGNSA. The CDR3 runs 13 residues. The CDR3 sequence: CASSPTGNYGYTF. For the CDR3, the DNA is TGTGCCAGCAGTCCAACAGGGAACTATGGCTACACCTTC.

A few counts support this clone. The chain is built from TRBV19 and TRBJ2-1; TRBD2 matches 11 bases. Losses at the gene ends were 3 bases for V and 4 bases for J; bases not matched to a gene: 5. This CDR3 spans 16 amino acids. Germline CDR1 is LNHDA and CDR2 is SQIVND (reference sequence). The CDR3 DNA reads TGTGCCAGTAGTATTAGGGCTAGCGGGGGGTACAATGAGCAGTTCTTC. Translated, it gives CASSIRASGGYNEQFF.

The rearrangement links TRBV7-2 to TRBJ2-7; TRBD2 agrees at 8 bases. V shed 7 bases, J shed 6 bases, and the junction held 11 bases outside the gene matches. The CDR3 is made up of 14 amino acids. Per the germline V gene, CDR1 is SGHTA and CDR2 is FQGNSA. The CDR3 region has the DNA TGTGCCAGCATCCTGACTAGCGCAATGAGCGAGCAGTACTTC. The encoded protein is CASILTSAMSEQYF.

The chain uses TRBV7-6 and TRBJ2-2; TRBD2 aligns across 7 bases. Germline CDR1 SGHVS, CDR2 FNYEAQ. The V segment lost 5 bases and the J segment 4 bases; nucleotides outside the gene matches: 13. This CDR3 has 17 amino acids. The CDR3 loop is CASSPGEGLVGTGELFF. In DNA, the CDR3 is TGTGCCAGCAGCCCCGGGGAGGGGCTGGTGGGCACCGGGGAGCTGTTTTTT. Combining the CDR3 with reference TRBV7-6 and TRBJ2-2 gives the whole variable domain GAGVSQSPRYKVTKRGQDVALRCDPISGHVSLYWYRQALGQGPEFLTYFNYEAQQDKSGLPNDRFSAERPEGSISTLTIQRTEQRDSAMYRCASSPGEGLVGTGELFFGEGSRLTVL.

The J gene is TRBJ1-1, the V gene TRBV28; D is uncertain. Germline V gene data show CDR1 as MDHEN and CDR2 as SYDVKM. The CDR3 length is 15 residues. Trimming took 7 bases from V and 1 from J, leaving 16 bases between them. CDR3 nucleotides: TGTGCCAGCAACCCACCCGGGGTTTGGAACACTGAAGCTTTCTTT. The encoded protein is CASNPPGVWNTEAFF.

This sequence joins TRBV29-1 and TRBJ1-3; D ambiguous. Germline lookup yields CDR1 SQVTM and CDR2 ANQGSEA. The germline V and J ends were trimmed by 1 base and 0 bases, with 7 bases remaining between them. This CDR3 comprises 14 residues. The CDR3: CSVEGTRSGNTIYF. Written as DNA, the CDR3 is TGCAGCGTTGAAGGAACTCGCTCTGGAAACACCATATATTTT.

The gene calls are TRBV4-3 and TRBJ2-3; 9 bases are a match to TRBD2. Germline CDR1 LGHNA, CDR2 YSLEER. Trimming cost V 1 base and J 2 bases; bases outside gene matches: 4. The CDR3 loop spans 16 amino acids. CDR3 sequence (DNA): TGCGCCAGCAGCCAAGGAGCTAGCGGGAACACAGATACGCAGTATTTT. Encoded protein: CASSQGASGNTDTQYF.

The V and J genes are TRBV7-9 and TRBJ1-3; the D gene is possibly TRBD1 (5 bases). Germline loops: CDR1 SEHNR, CDR2 FQNEAQ (reference sequence). This CDR3 comprises 15 residues. Deletions cut 1 base from V and 1 base from J, with 8 bases between. CDR3 residues: CASSLGQSSGNTIYF. The CDR3 region has the DNA TGTGCCAGCAGCTTAGGACAGTCGTCTGGAAACACCATATATTTT.

The chain recombines TRBV7-2 with TRBJ1-1, with D possibly matching TRBD1 (5 bases). Germline-derived CDR1 and CDR2 are SGHTA and FQGNSA. This CDR3 has 14 residues. Trimming cost V 2 bases and J 5 bases, with 12 bases left between them. CDR3 loop: CASSLNGGRTEAFF. The DNA of the CDR3 is TGTGCCAGCAGCTTAAACGGGGGGAGGACTGAAGCTTTCTTT.

The V and J genes are TRBV4-3 and TRBJ2-7; the match to TRBD2 covers 7 bases. This CDR3 is 16 amino acids long. Per the germline V gene, CDR1 is LGHNA and CDR2 is YSLEER. J gave up 2 bases and V 0 bases, and 7 bases lay outside the gene matches. The CDR3 region is CASSQETGRATYEQYF. Written as DNA, the CDR3 is TGCGCCAGCAGCCAAGAGACGGGGAGGGCGACCTACGAGCAGTACTTC.

The chain carries TRBV11-2 and TRBJ1-1; 7 bases line up with TRBD1. Losses at the gene ends were 5 bases for V and 7 bases for J; bases not matched to a gene: 4. The length of the CDR3 is 12 residues. CDR1 and CDR2 from the germline V gene are SGHAT and FQNNGV. CDR3 residues: CASSHDRDEAFF. The CDR3 bases are TGTGCCAGCAGCCACGACAGGGATGAAGCTTTCTTT.

The chain recombines TRBV14 with TRBJ1-1; 8 bases fit TRBD1. The junction had 3 bases not matched to a gene; V was cut back by 3 bases and J by 0 bases. The CDR3 consists of 15 residues. Germline V gene lookup returns CDR1 SGHDN and CDR2 FVKESK. CDR3 sequence reads: CASSHRQGLNTEAFF. In DNA form, the CDR3 reads TGTGCCAGCAGCCATAGACAGGGGCTGAACACTGAAGCTTTCTTT.

V gene TRBV19 combines with J gene TRBJ2-5; a weak D match, TRBD1 (5 bases). Germline CDR1 reads LNHDA; CDR2 reads SQIVND (reference sequence). V lost 1 base to trimming and J lost 3 bases, with 9 bases between them. This CDR3 spans 14 amino acids. The CDR3 sequence: CASSIVGREETQYF. The CDR3 DNA reads as TGTGCCAGTAGTATAGTAGGCAGGGAAGAGACCCAGTACTTC.

V usage is TRBV11-2 and J usage is TRBJ1-3, with no clear D. The CDR3 length is 19 residues. The germline V gene has CDR1 SGHAT and CDR2 FQNNGV. Trimming took 3 bases from V and 4 from J, leaving 25 bases between them. The CDR3 nucleotides are TGTGCCAGCAGCTTGCCTTCGGGATTCTCCCTCGGCTCAGGAAACACCATATATTTT. Its protein is CASSLPSGFSLGSGNTIYF.

Only one count was recorded for this clone. The chain recombines TRBV6-6 with TRBJ1-3; D may be TRBD1 (6 bases). Germline CDR1 is MNHNY and CDR2 is SVGAGI (reference sequence). Deletions cut 7 bases from V and 2 bases from J, with 9 bases between. This CDR3 spans 13 amino acids. The CDR3 DNA is TGTGCCAGCATCCCAGGGGCTGGAAACACCATATATTTT. Its translation is CASIPGAGNTIYF.

This clone has a handful of counts. This chain links TRBV30 with TRBJ1-2; perhaps TRBD1 as D (6 bases). The CDR3 is 14 residues long. CDR1 is GTSNPN and CDR2 is SVGIG in the germline V gene (reference sequence). V lost 0 bases and J lost 4, with 12 bases in between. This CDR3 is CAWSVETGTYGYTF. In DNA form, the CDR3 reads TGTGCCTGGAGTGTGGAGACAGGCACCTATGGCTACACCTTC.

This clone showed up just a few times. The chain is built from TRBV19 and TRBJ2-2; D is perhaps TRBD1 (6 bases). Germline V gene lookup returns CDR1 LNHDA and CDR2 SQIVND (reference sequence). Deletions cut 0 bases from V and 1 base from J, with 9 bases between. This CDR3 has 16 amino acids. The DNA of the CDR3 is TGTGCCAGTAGTATAGACAGGGGTTTGAACACCGGGGAGCTGTTTTTT. Protein: CASSIDRGLNTGELFF.

The table lists this clone with a count of one. V gene TRBV4-2 combines with J gene TRBJ2-5; no firm D call. The CDR3 is 13 amino acids. V dropped 0 bases and J dropped 4 bases, with 6 bases sitting between them. CDR1 LGHNA and CDR2 YNFKEQ come from the germline V gene. Here the CDR3 DNA reads TGTGCCAGCAGCCAAGATATCGGAGAGACCCAGTACTTC. Protein: CASSQDIGETQYF.

This chain joins TRBV4-3 and TRBJ2-2; 8 nucleotides match TRBD1. J gave up 1 base and V 4 bases, and 2 bases lay outside the gene matches. The CDR3 has 15 amino acids. Germline CDR1 reads LGHNA; CDR2 reads YSLEER. The CDR3 sequence: CASSPGTGNTGELFF. Written as DNA, the CDR3 is TGCGCCAGCAGCCCCGGGACAGGGAACACCGGGGAGCTGTTTTTT.

The rearrangement links TRBV7-2 to TRBJ2-7, with D perhaps matching TRBD1 (5 bases). With 6 bases removed from V and 2 bases from J, the gap between germline ends came to 17 bases. CDR3 size: 15 residues. Germline V gene data show CDR1 as SGHTA and CDR2 as FQGNSA. The CDR3 loop is CASSYDSLNPYEQYF. In DNA, the CDR3 is TGTGCCAGCAGTTACGACAGCCTAAATCCCTACGAGCAGTACTTC.

V and J are TRBV7-9 and TRBJ2-3, with D unresolved. CDR1 and CDR2 (germline): SEHNR, FQNEAQ (reference sequence). V lost 5 bases and J lost 4, with 7 bases in between. This CDR3 is 12 amino acids long. CDR3 nucleotides: TGTGCCAGCAGCCCCTCCCCAGATACGCAGTATTTT. Translated: CASSPSPDTQYF.

This chain links TRBV4-3 with TRBJ2-1; 16 bases align to TRBD2. With 4 bases clipped from V and 1 base from J, the junction kept 4 bases outside the gene matches. The CDR3 is 18 residues long. CDR1 is LGHNA, CDR2 YSLEER, per germline. CDR3 residues: CASSRGLAGGPSYNEQFF. In DNA, the CDR3 is TGCGCCAGCAGCCGGGGACTAGCGGGGGGGCCTTCCTACAATGAGCAGTTCTTC.

This clone turned up a few times. The V and J genes are TRBV27 and TRBJ2-7; 8 nucleotides line up with TRBD1. The CDR3 totals 14 residues. Germline-derived CDR1 and CDR2 are MNHEY and SMNVEV (reference sequence). With V trimmed by 5 bases and J by 2 bases, 5 bases remained unmatched. The CDR3, as DNA: TGTGCCAGCAGTGGCAGGGGGCAGACCTACGAGCAGTACTTC. Its translation is CASSGRGQTYEQYF.

This chain connects TRBV28 to TRBJ2-7; D might be TRBD2 (5 bases). The CDR3 sequence is 17 residues long. The V and J ends lost 5 bases and 1 base respectively, with 21 bases between them. Germline V CDR1 and CDR2: MDHEN, SYDVKM. The CDR3 DNA sequence: TGTGCCAGCAGTCCCTCGGGGTTTTCGGTAAGGTCCTACGAGCAGTACTTC. Protein sequence: CASSPSGFSVRSYEQYF. The entire variable domain, with the rest obtained from reference TRBV28 and TRBJ2-7, is as follows: DVKVTQSSRYLVKRTGEKVFLECVQDMDHENMFWYRQDPGLGLRLIYFSYDVKMKEKGDIPEGYSVSREKKERFSLILESASTNQTSMYLCASSPSGFSVRSYEQYFGPGTRLTVT.